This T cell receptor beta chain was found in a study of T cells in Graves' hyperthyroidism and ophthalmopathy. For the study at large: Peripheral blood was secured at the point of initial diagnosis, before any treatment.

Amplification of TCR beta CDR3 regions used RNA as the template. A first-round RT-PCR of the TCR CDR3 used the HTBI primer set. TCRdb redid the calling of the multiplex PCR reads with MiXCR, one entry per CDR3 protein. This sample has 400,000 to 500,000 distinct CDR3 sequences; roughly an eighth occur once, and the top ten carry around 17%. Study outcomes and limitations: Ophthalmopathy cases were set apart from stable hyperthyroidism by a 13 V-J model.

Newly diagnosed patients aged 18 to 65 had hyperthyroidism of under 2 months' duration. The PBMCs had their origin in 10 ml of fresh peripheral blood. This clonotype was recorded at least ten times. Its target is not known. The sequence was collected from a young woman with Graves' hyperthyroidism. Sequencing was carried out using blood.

The CDR3 DNA is TGTGCCAGCAGTTCCCGACTGGCACCGAGCTCCTACGAGCAGTACTTC. This gives the protein CASSSRLAPSSYEQYF. The V gene is TRBV27, the J gene TRBJ2-7; D gene unclear. CDR1 is MNHEY, CDR2 SMNVEV, per germline (reference sequence). V lost 4 bases and J lost 0, with 16 bases in between. This CDR3 region has 16 residues.